This T cell receptor beta chain is from a study of blood T cell repertoires in COVID-19. For the study at large: Both acute and convalescent COVID-19 samples were obtained from the United States, Italy and Spain. The analysed material was cDNA or gDNA that came from T cells, B-cell-depleted T cells, or PBMCs.

Clones were read by immunoSEQ multiplex PCR, and TCRdb kept only the in-frame ones, dropping some. The sample has approximately 180,000 clones, 75% to 80% seen once. V shed 1 base and J shed 10 bases, with 10 bases lying between them. Germline CDR1 and CDR2: SEHNR and FQNEAQ (reference sequence). CDR3 length: 12 amino acids. Material for sequencing was peripheral blood. The chain carries TRBV7-9 and TRBJ1-1; D may be TRBD1 (6 bases). The sequence came from a woman aged 70-85 years with acute or convalescent COVID-19. The DNA for the CDR3 is TGTGCCAGCAGCTTAGACAGGGATTTAGCTTTCTTT. Translating gives CASSLDRDLAFF.